The T cell receptor (beta chain) under discussion was sequenced for a study of T-cell reconstitution after alpha-beta-depleted transplantation in children. Unique molecular identifiers were built into the TCRbeta library. TCRdb passed the PCR reads through MiXCR, listing each CDR3 protein once. This sample has around 370,000 distinct CDR3 sequences, with approximately 10% found just once. The CDR3 covers 9 residues. The germline V gene has CDR1 SGHVS and CDR2 FQNEAQ. V was clipped by 11 bases and J by 8 bases, with 4 bases between them. This clonotype originated in a human donor who donated a stem cell graft to a child with acute lymphoblastic leukemia. The gene calls are TRBV7-8 and TRBJ1-6; D is unresolved. Here the sequenced sample was PBMCs from the stem cell graft donor, taken from the stem cell graft. The CDR3 spells CARHSPLHF. The DNA of the CDR3 is TGTGCCCGCCATTCACCCCTCCACTTT.